This T cell receptor beta chain derives from a study of T-cell reconstitution after alpha-beta-depleted transplantation in children. This clonotype was detected only a few times. The antigen remains unidentified. The CDR3 is 13 residues long. Trimming cost V 6 bases and J 1 base, with 9 bases left between them. Study-level points and caveats: Alpha-beta T cells present about two months after transplant were reported to originate from several hundred expanded graft clones. A year had passed since transplant, and T-cell counts and diversity by then came mostly from newly produced T cells.

Unique molecular identifiers were incorporated into the prepared TCRbeta library. MiXCR was run by TCRdb on the PCR reads, yielding one entry per CDR3 protein. This sample has just over 950,000 distinct CDR3 sequences, with about 29% found just once. This chain links TRBV12-3 or TRBV12-4 with TRBJ2-5; D not certain. The sequenced sample was PBMCs, mostly from graft donor cells, obtained 360 days after TCRalphabeta/CD19-depleted stem cell transplant. The receptor was isolated from a boy less than two years old who had a stem cell transplant for SCID, so the T cells may come from the graft donor. This CDR3 is CASSLSTQETQYF. For the CDR3, the DNA is TGTGCCAGCAGCTTATCCACCCAAGAGACCCAGTACTTC.